This T cell receptor beta chain stems from a study of human T cells and chemical hapten exposure. In its sample, this clonotype was seen a few times. The time point was: patch test 1, 2 weeks after DPC sensitization. As to treatment: therapeutic diphenylcyclopropenone sensitization with weekly scalp DPC. TCRdb analysed the RACE reads with MiXCR anew, one entry per CDR3 protein. The sample records roughly 80,000 distinct CDR3 sequences, approximately 11% being singletons. CDR1 is SGHNT and CDR2 is YYREEE in the germline V gene (reference sequence). V shed 0 bases and J shed 4 bases, with 13 bases lying between them. This CDR3 comprises 15 residues.

The clonotype was recovered from a woman in her forties or fifties with alopecia areata. Some clones in this sample may be carry-over from other donors' samples. The sample consisted of whole blood, taken in connection with sensitization to the hapten diphenylcyclopropenone (DPC). This chain uses TRBV5-4 with TRBJ1-1; D ambiguous. In DNA form, the CDR3 reads TGTGCCAGCAGCTTGGGTTTCGCCGTGAGCACTGAAGCTTTCTTT. This codes for CASSLGFAVSTEAFF.